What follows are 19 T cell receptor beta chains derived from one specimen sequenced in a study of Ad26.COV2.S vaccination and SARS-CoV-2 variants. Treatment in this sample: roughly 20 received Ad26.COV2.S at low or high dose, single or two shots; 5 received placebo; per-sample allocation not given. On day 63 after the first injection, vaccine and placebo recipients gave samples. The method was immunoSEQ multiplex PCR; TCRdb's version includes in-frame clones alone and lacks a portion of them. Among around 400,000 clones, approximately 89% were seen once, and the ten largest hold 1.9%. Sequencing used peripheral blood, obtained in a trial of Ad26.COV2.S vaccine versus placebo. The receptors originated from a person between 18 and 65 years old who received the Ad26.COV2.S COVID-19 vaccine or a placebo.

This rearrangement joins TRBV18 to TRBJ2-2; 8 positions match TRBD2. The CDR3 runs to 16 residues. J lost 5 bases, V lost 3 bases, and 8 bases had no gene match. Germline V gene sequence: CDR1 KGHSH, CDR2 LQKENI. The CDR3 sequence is CASSPTAGVGTGELFF. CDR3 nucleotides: TGTGCCAGCTCACCGACAGCGGGAGTGGGGACCGGGGAGCTGTTTTTT.

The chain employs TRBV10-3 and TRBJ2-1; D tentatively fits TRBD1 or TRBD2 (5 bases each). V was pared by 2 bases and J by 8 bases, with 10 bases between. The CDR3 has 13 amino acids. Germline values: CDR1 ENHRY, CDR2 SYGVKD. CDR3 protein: CAISEGTPDEQFF. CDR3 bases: TGTGCCATCAGTGAGGGGACCCCGGATGAGCAGTTCTTC.

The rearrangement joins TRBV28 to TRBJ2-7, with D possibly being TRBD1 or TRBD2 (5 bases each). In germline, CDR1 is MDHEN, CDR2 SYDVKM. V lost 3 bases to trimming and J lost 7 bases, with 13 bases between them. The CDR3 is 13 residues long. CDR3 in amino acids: CASSFRGAWEQYF. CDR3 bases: TGTGCCAGCAGTTTTCGAGGGGCCTGGGAGCAGTACTTC.

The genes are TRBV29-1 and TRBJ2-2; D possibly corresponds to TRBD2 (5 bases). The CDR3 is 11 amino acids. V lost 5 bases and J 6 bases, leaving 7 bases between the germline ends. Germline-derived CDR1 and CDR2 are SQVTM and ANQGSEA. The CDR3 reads CSVRRSGELFF. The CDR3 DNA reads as TGCAGCGTTAGGAGGTCCGGGGAGCTGTTTTTT.

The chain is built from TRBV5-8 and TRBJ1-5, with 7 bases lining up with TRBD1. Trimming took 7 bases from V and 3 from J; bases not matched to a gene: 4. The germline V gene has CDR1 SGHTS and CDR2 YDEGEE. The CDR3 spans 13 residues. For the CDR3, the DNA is TGTGCCAGCGGACAGGTTTTCAATCAGCCCCAGCATTTT. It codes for CASGQVFNQPQHF.

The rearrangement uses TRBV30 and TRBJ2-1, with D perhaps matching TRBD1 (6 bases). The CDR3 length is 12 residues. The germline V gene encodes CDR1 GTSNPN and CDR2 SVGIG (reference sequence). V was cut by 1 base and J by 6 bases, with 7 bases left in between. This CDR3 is CAWSDRANEQFF. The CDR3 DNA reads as TGTGCCTGGAGTGACAGGGCCAATGAGCAGTTCTTC.

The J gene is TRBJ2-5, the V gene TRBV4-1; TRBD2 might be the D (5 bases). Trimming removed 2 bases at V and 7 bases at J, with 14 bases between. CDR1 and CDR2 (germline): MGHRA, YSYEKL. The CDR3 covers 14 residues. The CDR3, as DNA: TGCGCCAGCAGCCAACCCACTAGACGGGGGACCCAGTACTTC. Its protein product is CASSQPTRRGTQYF.

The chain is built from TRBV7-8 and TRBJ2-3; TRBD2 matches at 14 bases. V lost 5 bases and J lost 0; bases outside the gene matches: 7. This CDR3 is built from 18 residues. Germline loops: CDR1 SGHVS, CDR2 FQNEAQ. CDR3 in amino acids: CASSERLAGGRSTDTQYF. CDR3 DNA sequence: TGTGCCAGCAGCGAAAGACTAGCGGGAGGGAGAAGCACAGATACGCAGTATTTT.

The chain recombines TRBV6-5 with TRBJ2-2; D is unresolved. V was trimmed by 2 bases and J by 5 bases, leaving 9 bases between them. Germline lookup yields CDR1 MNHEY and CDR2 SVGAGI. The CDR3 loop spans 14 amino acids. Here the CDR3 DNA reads TGTGCCAGCAGTTACGCCATAACGACCGGGGAGCTGTTTTTT. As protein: CASSYAITTGELFF.

CDR3 in amino acids: CAWKAGRGPTDTQYF. The CDR3 DNA reads as TGTGCCTGGAAGGCCGGGAGGGGACCCACAGATACGCAGTATTTT. The V and J genes are TRBV30 and TRBJ2-3, with 8 bases lining up with TRBD2. Germline loops: CDR1 GTSNPN, CDR2 SVGIG (reference sequence). The CDR3 consists of 15 residues. The junction had 8 bases not matched to a gene; V was cut back by 4 bases and J by 2 bases.

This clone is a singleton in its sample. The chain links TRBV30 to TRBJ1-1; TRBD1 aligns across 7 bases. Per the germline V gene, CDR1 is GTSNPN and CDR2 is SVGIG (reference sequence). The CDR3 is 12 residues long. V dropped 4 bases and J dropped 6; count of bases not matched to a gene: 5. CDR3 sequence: CAWTPGQSEAFF. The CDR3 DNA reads TGTGCCTGGACCCCGGGACAGTCTGAAGCTTTCTTT.

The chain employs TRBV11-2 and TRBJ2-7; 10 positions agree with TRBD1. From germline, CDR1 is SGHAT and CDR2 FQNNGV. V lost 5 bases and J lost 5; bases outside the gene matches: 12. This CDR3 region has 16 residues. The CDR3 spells CASSLYEDRGIDEQYF. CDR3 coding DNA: TGTGCCAGCAGCCTTTACGAGGACAGGGGGATCGACGAGCAGTACTTC.

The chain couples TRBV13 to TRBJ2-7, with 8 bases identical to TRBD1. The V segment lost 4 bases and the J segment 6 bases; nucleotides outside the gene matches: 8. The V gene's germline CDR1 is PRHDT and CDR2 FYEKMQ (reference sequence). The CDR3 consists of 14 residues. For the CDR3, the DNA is TGTGCCAGCAGCTCTGGGGGACAGGATATCGAGCAGTACTTC. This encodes CASSSGGQDIEQYF.

Written as DNA, the CDR3 is TGTGCCAGAGAGCCAGCTCCGGGCAGGGTGTACTCACCCCTCCACTTT. Its protein is CAREPAPGRVYSPLHF. The chain employs TRBV11-3 and TRBJ1-6; D might be TRBD1 (5 bases). V lost 9 bases and J lost 10, with 25 bases in between. Germline V gene data show CDR1 as SGHNT and CDR2 as YENEEA. There are 16 residues in the CDR3. Looking up the rest from reference TRBV11-3 and TRBJ1-6 gives the full variable domain: EAGVVQSPRYKIIEKKQPVAFWCNPISGHNTLYWYLQNLGQGPELLIRYENEEAVDDSQLPKDRFSAERLKGVDSTLKIQPAELGDSAVYLCAREPAPGRVYSPLHFGNGTRLTVT.

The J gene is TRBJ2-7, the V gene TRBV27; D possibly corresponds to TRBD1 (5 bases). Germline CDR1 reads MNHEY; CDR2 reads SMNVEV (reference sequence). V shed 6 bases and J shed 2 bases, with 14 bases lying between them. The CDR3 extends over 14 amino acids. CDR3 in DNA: TGTGCCAGCAGGACCCTGAGACAGCCCTACGAGCAGTACTTC. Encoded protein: CASRTLRQPYEQYF.

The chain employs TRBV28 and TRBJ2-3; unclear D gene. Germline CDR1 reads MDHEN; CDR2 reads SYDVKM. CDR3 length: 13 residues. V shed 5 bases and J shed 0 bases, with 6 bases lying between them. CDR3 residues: CASSPHSTDTQYF. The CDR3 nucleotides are TGTGCCAGCAGTCCCCATAGCACAGATACGCAGTATTTT.

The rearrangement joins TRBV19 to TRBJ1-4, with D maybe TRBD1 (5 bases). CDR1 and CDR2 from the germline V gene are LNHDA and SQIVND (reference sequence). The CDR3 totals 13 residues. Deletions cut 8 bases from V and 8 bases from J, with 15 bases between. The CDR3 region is CASRGGGGEKLFF. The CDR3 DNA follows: TGTGCCAGTCGGGGGGGAGGAGGCGAAAAACTGTTTTTT.

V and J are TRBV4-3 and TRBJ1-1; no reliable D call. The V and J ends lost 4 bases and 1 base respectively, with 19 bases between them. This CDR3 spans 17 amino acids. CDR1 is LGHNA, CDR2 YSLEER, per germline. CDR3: CASSLSIRGTGNTEAFF. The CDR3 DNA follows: TGCGCCAGCAGCCTCTCGATTCGGGGAACGGGGAACACTGAAGCTTTCTTT.

CDR3 protein: CASSLGSLPDTQYF. In nucleotides, the CDR3 is TGTGCCAGCAGCTTAGGGTCCCTCCCAGATACGCAGTATTTT. The V call is TRBV7-2, the J call TRBJ2-3, with D hard to call. CDR1 and CDR2 from the germline V gene are SGHTA and FQGNSA. Trimming removed 1 base at V and 4 bases at J, with 9 bases between. This CDR3 spans 14 amino acids.